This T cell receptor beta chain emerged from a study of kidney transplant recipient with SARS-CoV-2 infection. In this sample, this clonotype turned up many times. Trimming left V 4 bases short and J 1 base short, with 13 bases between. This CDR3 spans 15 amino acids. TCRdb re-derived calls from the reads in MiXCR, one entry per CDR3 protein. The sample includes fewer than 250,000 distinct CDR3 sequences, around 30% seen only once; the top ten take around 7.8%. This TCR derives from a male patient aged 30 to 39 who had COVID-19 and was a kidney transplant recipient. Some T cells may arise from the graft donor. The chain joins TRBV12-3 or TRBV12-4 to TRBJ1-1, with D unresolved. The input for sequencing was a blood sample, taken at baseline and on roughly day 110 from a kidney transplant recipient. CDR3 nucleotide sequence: TGTGCCAGCAGTTCCAACCCCCTCAAGAACACTGAAGCTTTCTTT. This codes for CASSSNPLKNTEAFF.